These 27 T cell receptor beta chains originate from one sample sequenced in a study of shared clonotypes between healthy human individuals. Some clones are missing from TCRdb's copy, which holds only in-frame ones; the method was immunoSEQ multiplex PCR. The sample includes about half a million clones, approximately 82% of them seen just once. The sample taken for sequencing was PBMCs. The receptors originated from a woman in her thirties or forties in good health. Some clones in this sample may be carry-over from other donors' samples.

J is TRBJ2-1 and V is TRBV11-2; D not resolved. The CDR3 length is 14 residues. The germline V gene has CDR1 SGHAT and CDR2 FQNNGV. Trimming pared 0 bases from V and 9 bases from J, leaving 12 bases between. The DNA of the CDR3 is TGTGCCAGCAGCTTAGATACCCCCGGGTTTGAGCAGTTCTTC. It yields the protein CASSLDTPGFEQFF.

The chain joins TRBV6-1 to TRBJ2-7; 8 nucleotides match TRBD2. There are 13 residues in the CDR3. V lost 6 bases, J lost 2 bases, and 3 bases stayed unmatched. The V gene's germline CDR1 is MNHNS and CDR2 SASEGT. CDR3 sequence: CASRSSGPYEQYF. DNA of the CDR3: TGTGCCAGCAGATCTAGCGGGCCCTACGAGCAGTACTTC.

This clone was seen only a few times. This chain joins TRBV29-1 and TRBJ1-2; maybe TRBD1 (5 bases). The CDR3 spans 13 residues. The germline gives CDR1 SQVTM, CDR2 ANQGSEA. With 5 bases removed from V and 1 base from J, the gap between germline ends came to 11 bases. In nucleotides, the CDR3 is TGCAGCGTTTTCGACAGTGATAACTATGGCTACACCTTC. Translating it yields CSVFDSDNYGYTF.

The chain employs TRBV6-1 and TRBJ1-2; 8 nucleotides line up with TRBD1. The CDR3 consists of 12 residues. V lost 7 bases, J lost 8 bases, and 6 bases stayed unmatched. CDR1 MNHNS and CDR2 SASEGT come from the germline V gene. The CDR3 protein is CASNLDRAGYTF. The CDR3 bases are TGTGCCAGCAACCTGGACAGGGCCGGCTACACCTTC.

The chain carries TRBV25-1 and TRBJ2-1; 9 bases agree with TRBD1. V trimming: 3 bases; J trimming: 5 bases; junction bases outside the gene matches: 2. From germline, CDR1 is MGHDK and CDR2 SYGVNS. The CDR3 contains 14 residues. CDR3 DNA sequence: TGTGCCAGCAGTGATAGGACAGGGGACAATGAGCAGTTCTTC. Amino acid sequence: CASSDRTGDNEQFF. Drawing the rest from reference TRBV25-1 and TRBJ2-1, the complete variable domain is EADIYQTPRYLVIGTGKKITLECSQTMGHDKMYWYQQDPGMELHLIHYSYGVNSTEKGDLSSESTVSRIRTEHFPLTLESARPSHTSQYLCASSDRTGDNEQFFGPGTRLTVL.

The chain uses TRBV28 and TRBJ2-7, with TRBD1 matching over 8 bases. CDR1 MDHEN and CDR2 SYDVKM come from the germline V gene. The V gene end was trimmed by 3 bases and the J gene end by 1 base; junction bases not matched to a gene: 11. The CDR3 has 17 amino acids. CDR3 DNA sequence: TGTGCCAGCAGTTTGGGAGGACAGGGCATTATATCCTACGAGCAGTACTTC. This encodes CASSLGGQGIISYEQYF.

V is TRBV18 and J is TRBJ2-1; TRBD2 matches 7 bases. The V gene's germline CDR1 is KGHSH and CDR2 LQKENI. V trimming: 3 bases; J trimming: 0 bases; junction bases outside the gene matches: 2. This CDR3 region has 15 residues. CDR3 DNA sequence: TGTGCCAGCTCACCCGGGAGGCCCTCCTACAATGAGCAGTTCTTC. This encodes CASSPGRPSYNEQFF.

The CDR3 DNA sequence: TGTGCCAGCAGTGAAGCGAGGCAGGCTAACTCCTGGCAGTACTTC. Translation gives CASSEARQANSWQYF. The chain has TRBV6-1 and TRBJ2-7; D unclear. The V gene lost 0 bases and the J gene lost 9 bases, with 18 bases spanning the gap. Germline assignment: CDR1 MNHNS and CDR2 SASEGT. This CDR3 is 15 amino acids long.

This chain connects TRBV28 to TRBJ2-2; D not certain. V was cut by 4 bases and J by 5 bases, with 11 bases left in between. This CDR3 region has 14 residues. The germline CDR1 and CDR2 sequences are MDHEN and SYDVKM. The CDR3 protein is CASSSTTLTGELFF. The CDR3 nucleotides read TGTGCCAGCAGTTCAACGACCCTGACCGGGGAGCTGTTTTTT.

This clone has only a few counts. This chain joins TRBV6-6 and TRBJ2-7, with 10 bases identical to TRBD2. Losses at the gene ends were 7 bases for V and 3 bases for J; bases not matched to a gene: 9. Germline V gene data show CDR1 as MNHNY and CDR2 as SVGAGI (reference sequence). CDR3 length: 15 amino acids. The CDR3 region has the DNA TGTGCCAGCACCATAGGAGCTAGCGGGAGCTACGAGCAGTACTTC. The encoded protein is CASTIGASGSYEQYF.

The CDR3 sequence is CASKFAGAYEQYF. The CDR3 DNA reads as TGTGCCAGTAAATTTGCGGGAGCCTACGAGCAGTACTTC. The rearrangement joins TRBV19 to TRBJ2-7; 7 positions agree with TRBD2. CDR3 length: 13 amino acids. V gave up 7 bases and J gave up 2 bases; unmatched junction bases: 5. Germline CDR1 and CDR2: LNHDA and SQIVND (reference sequence).

This clone was found once. The CDR3 here is CSRLVLGEQYF. CDR3 in DNA: TGCAGCAGACTAGTCTTAGGCGAGCAGTACTTC. The chain uses TRBV20-1 and TRBJ2-7, with a weak D call TRBD2 (6 bases). Germline V lookup: CDR1 DFQATT, CDR2 SNEGSKA (reference sequence). The CDR3 is 11 residues long.

A remark on this clone: The junction differs from germline at one of its ends, possibly a read error. V is TRBV2 and J is TRBJ2-3, with TRBD2 matching over 9 bases. The CDR3 length is 15 residues. The germline V gene encodes CDR1 SNHLY and CDR2 FYNNEI. This CDR3 reads CASSDGIAGVDAQYF. CDR3 bases: TGTGCCAGCAGTGACGGGATAGCGGGGGTAGATGCGCAGTATTTT.

The table lists this clone with many counts. The same CDR3 also results from other DNA sequences found in this sample. The chain couples TRBV11-2 to TRBJ2-7, with D tentatively TRBD1 or TRBD2 (6 bases each). Trimming took off 5 bases at V and 0 bases at J, with 17 bases between the two ends. Germline CDR1 SGHAT, CDR2 FQNNGV. The CDR3 covers 16 residues. This CDR3 reads CASSPWGATSSYEQYF. DNA of the CDR3: TGTGCCAGCAGCCCATGGGGGGCCACCAGCTCCTACGAGCAGTACTTC.

This clone came up once. V gene TRBV7-6 combines with J gene TRBJ2-3, with a tentative D call TRBD1 (5 bases). With 0 bases removed from V and 2 bases from J, the gap between germline ends came to 9 bases. The CDR3 extends over 15 amino acids. The germline gives CDR1 SGHVS, CDR2 FNYEAQ. CDR3 residues: CASSLAPRVTDTQYF. CDR3 in DNA: TGTGCCAGCAGCTTAGCGCCCAGGGTCACAGATACGCAGTATTTT. Full variable domain (missing parts from reference TRBV7-6 and TRBJ2-3): GAGVSQSPRYKVTKRGQDVALRCDPISGHVSLYWYRQALGQGPEFLTYFNYEAQQDKSGLPNDRFSAERPEGSISTLTIQRTEQRDSAMYRCASSLAPRVTDTQYFGPGTRLTVL.

The chain uses TRBV7-9 and TRBJ2-2, with a possible D match to TRBD2 (5 bases). This CDR3 has 14 amino acids. Trimming removed 8 bases at V and 4 bases at J, with 14 bases between. CDR1 SEHNR and CDR2 FQNEAQ come from the germline V gene (reference sequence). The CDR3 DNA sequence: TGTGCCAGCTTCGGACTGAGTTTCACCGGGGAGCTGTTTTTT. Translating gives CASFGLSFTGELFF.

This clone was seen repeatedly, ten times or more. CDR3 DNA: TGTGCCAGCAGTGAAGCGCAGACGGGAACGAAAGAGACCCAGTACTTC. Protein sequence: CASSEAQTGTKETQYF. The genes are TRBV6-1 and TRBJ2-5; TRBD2 is a possible D gene (5 bases). CDR1 and CDR2 from the germline V gene are MNHNS and SASEGT. Deletions cut 0 bases from V and 3 bases from J, with 14 bases between. This CDR3 is built from 16 residues.

This clone turned up a few times. The chain recombines TRBV5-1 with TRBJ2-7; 11 bases match TRBD2. With 0 bases clipped from V and 2 bases from J, the junction kept 4 bases outside the gene matches. Per the germline V gene, CDR1 is SGHRS and CDR2 is YFSETQ. This CDR3 contains 16 residues. The CDR3 nucleotides are TGCGCCAGCAGCTTGGTTCTAGCGGGAGGAACCTACGAGCAGTACTTC. It yields the protein CASSLVLAGGTYEQYF.

This clone has a count of ten or more. The DNA for the CDR3 is TGTGCCAGCAGTTGGACCTTACCGGGGACTAGCGGGAGAGGGGAGCAGTACTTC. Residues: CASSWTLPGTSGRGEQYF. V and J are TRBV27 and TRBJ2-7; 14 bases align to TRBD2. CDR1 is MNHEY, CDR2 SMNVEV, per germline (reference sequence). CDR3 length: 18 amino acids. Trimming removed 4 bases from V and 7 bases from J; junction bases left unmatched: 15.

V usage is TRBV10-2 and J usage is TRBJ2-5, with D perhaps TRBD1 (6 bases). The CDR3 is made up of 13 amino acids. Per germline, CDR1 WSHSY and CDR2 SAAADI. Trimming removed 4 bases at V and 5 bases at J, with 11 bases between. CDR3 in DNA: TGCGCCAGCAGTGCTACAGGGTTGGAGACCCAGTACTTC. It codes for CASSATGLETQYF.

A few counts support this clone. A far larger clone is off by one base, so a read error is likely. This same CDR3 is encoded by further DNA sequences in the sample. The chain is built from TRBV6-1 and TRBJ2-5; perhaps D is TRBD1 or TRBD2 (6 bases each). Germline CDR1 is MNHNS and CDR2 is SASEGT. V lost 8 bases and J lost 5, with 15 bases in between. The length of the CDR3 is 13 residues. The CDR3, as DNA: TGTGCCAGCCTCACCGGGGGCGCGGAGACCCAGTACTTC. Translating it yields CASLTGGAETQYF.

The V and J genes are TRBV5-1 and TRBJ1-4, with 7 bases fitting TRBD1. This CDR3 comprises 14 residues. CDR1 and CDR2 (germline): SGHRS, YFSETQ. Unmatched junction bases numbered 4, after V lost 3 bases and J lost 5 bases. The CDR3 spells CASSSTGRNEKLFF. CDR3 in DNA: TGCGCCAGCAGCTCGACAGGGCGAAATGAAAAACTGTTTTTT.

As concerns this clone: A far larger clone is one nucleotide away, so this likely arose from a read error. This sequence joins TRBV5-1 and TRBJ2-6; unclear D gene. Germline V CDR1 and CDR2: SGHRS, YFSETQ. The CDR3 spans 18 residues. V was cut by 0 bases and J by 0 bases, with 13 bases left in between. The CDR3 spells CASSLGIVDTSGANVLTF. Written as DNA, the CDR3 is TGCGCCAGCAGCTTGGGCATTGTAGATACCTCTGGGGCCAACGTCCTGACTTTC.

This chain joins TRBV27 and TRBJ2-2, with a tentative D call TRBD1 (5 bases). The ends were cut back, 3 bases at V and 4 bases at J, with 9 bases in the middle. In germline, CDR1 is MNHEY, CDR2 SMNVEV (reference sequence). This CDR3 has 14 residues. The CDR3 nucleotides are TGTGCCAGCAGTTTTTGGGGCCTCACCGGGGAGCTGTTTTTT. This sequence encodes CASSFWGLTGELFF.

DNA of the CDR3: TGTGCCAGCAGCTTAGCGGTCACCGGGGAGCTGTTTTTT. Encoded protein: CASSLAVTGELFF. The chain uses TRBV5-4 and TRBJ2-2, with a tentative D call TRBD2 (5 bases). The CDR3 runs 13 residues. The ends were cut back, 2 bases at V and 4 bases at J, with 6 bases in the middle. Germline V CDR1 and CDR2: SGHNT, YYREEE (reference sequence). Looking up the rest from reference TRBV5-4 and TRBJ2-2 gives the full variable domain: ETGVTQSPTHLIKTRGQQVTLRCSSQSGHNTVSWYQQALGQGPQFIFQYYREEENGRGNFPPRFSGLQFPNYSSELNVNALELDDSALYLCASSLAVTGELFFGEGSRLTVL.

In regard to this clone: This sample also contains other DNA sequences that code for the same CDR3. Written as DNA, the CDR3 is TGCAGCGTTGAAGAACGGAGTTACTATGGCTACACCTTC. Translating it yields CSVEERSYYGYTF. The V gene is TRBV29-1, the J gene TRBJ1-2; D is uncertain. Looked up from germline, CDR1 is SQVTM and CDR2 is ANQGSEA. This CDR3 has 13 amino acids. V lost 0 bases and J 3 bases, leaving 8 bases between the germline ends.

For this clone: The sample holds other DNA sequences that translate to the same CDR3. The chain uses TRBV28 and TRBJ1-5; no firm D call. Trimming stripped 10 bases from V and 2 bases from J, with 9 bases between. The CDR3 runs 12 residues. The V gene's germline CDR1 is MDHEN and CDR2 SYDVKM. This CDR3 reads CATGRGNQPQHF. CDR3 in DNA: TGTGCCACCGGCCGGGGCAATCAGCCCCAGCATTTT.